The subject of this entry is one T cell receptor (beta chain). Some clones are missing from TCRdb's copy, which holds only in-frame ones; the method was immunoSEQ multiplex PCR. The sample consists of 74,000 or so clones, roughly 90% of them appearing once. Trimming pared 3 bases from V and 1 base from J, leaving 9 bases between. The germline gives CDR1 GTSNPN, CDR2 SVGIG (reference sequence). The CDR3 has 14 amino acids. This sample was included in a study of Tregs in tolerant kidney transplant recipients. Related graft donors supplied nonmyeloablative bone marrow transplants, and mixed chimerism was transient.

The gene calls are TRBV30 and TRBJ2-2, with a possible D match to TRBD2 (6 bases). The sequence was collected from a human patient who received a combined kidney and bone marrow transplant. Among the T cells, some may be from the graft donor. This specimen consisted of CD4+ T cells from blood (PBMCs), obtained 24 months after the transplant. In DNA, the CDR3 is TGTGCCTGGAGACCGGGGGAGAACACCGGGGAGCTGTTTTTT. Translated, it gives CAWRPGENTGELFF.